This T cell receptor beta chain derives from a study of blood T cell repertoires in COVID-19 (dated by TCRdb to about 2020). Study-wide context: Collaborator samples came from the United States, Italy and Spain and covered acute and convalescent phases of COVID-19. The prospective study material was composed of cDNA or gDNA derived from T cells, B-cell-depleted T cells, or PBMCs. Subjects who had been exposed to COVID-19, were actively infected with it, or had recovered from it provided the deeply sampled blood TCRbeta repertoires that made up the dataset. The repertoires were released in a freely available public database meant as a resource for research on the immune response to SARS-CoV-2. The samples were drawn from the first 160 participants of the ongoing ImmuneRACE study and from some 1,300 subjects provided by 6 global collaborators. A de-identified subject ID, COVID-19 status, age in years and sex were almost always included in the sample metadata. Where HLA class I and class II types were available, the types were taken from metadata supplied by the sample provider, not from assay-based typing.

In regard to this clone: Its antigen is still unknown. No per-base quality is available; no much larger clone lies one base away.

Results and caveats for the whole study, not just this receptor: The quantity of clinical and demographic metadata differed by source and by participant and was supplied without curation.

The CDR3 has 16 amino acids, counting the end cysteine and phenylalanine. The kept DNA is CDR3 alone, 48 bases in frame from the first base. V and J are trimmed by 4 bases and 1 base, and the gene matches miss 8 bases of the junction. For CDR1 and CDR2, the germline V gene lists SGHAT and FQNNGV. Each collaborating institution followed its own protocols to collect whole blood in K2EDTA tubes. Collaborator samples were shipped for TCRbeta analysis as frozen whole blood, isolated PBMCs, or DNA extracted from either sample type. TCRbeta CDR3 regions were amplified from genomic DNA using the immunoSEQ Assay, a bias-controlled multiplex PCR. Per the original workflow: The number of nucleated cells in each sample was estimated by amplification of reference gene primers within the assay. To quantify the absolute abundance of each unique TCRbeta CDR3 rearrangement, sequence reads were collapsed and filtered. For each sample, productive Simpson clonality was calculated as the square root of Simpson's diversity index across productive rearrangements. Entries here come from immuneACCESS through TCRdb and include only in-frame sequences with V and J called. Some clones fail to appear in such tables; in the studies checked, an unresolved V gene covers under half of the shortfall, and the cause of the remainder is unknown. V, J and clone size reflect that table, while D and trimming were determined from the DNA. For this sample there are 60,000 or so clones; approximately 90% appear just once. Roughly 8% of the sample belongs to the ten largest clones.

The chain is encoded by TRBV11-2 joined to TRBJ2-7; 9 junctional bases match TRBD1. The sample was peripheral blood. The sequence derives from a woman aged 70-85 years with active COVID-19. At the DNA level, the sequence is TGTGCCAGCAGCTCGCAAGCCGGGACAGGGTCCTACGAGCAGTACTTC. Its translation reads: CASSSQAGTGSYEQYF.